Shown below are 13 T cell receptor beta chains from a single sample sequenced in a study of early T cells in non-severe SARS-CoV-2 infection. A single record per CDR3 protein comes from TCRdb applying MiXCR to the 5' RACE reads. Of about 36,000 distinct CDR3 sequences detected, 6% to 8.5% appear once; the ten largest clones hold approximately 24%. Sequenced material: whole blood, taken at baseline. These receptors were collected from an adult who was a healthcare worker with PCR-confirmed SARS-CoV-2 infection or an uninfected control (not recorded which).

This clonotype was detected only a few times. The genes are TRBV6-1 and TRBJ1-6; D may be TRBD1 (6 bases). The germline V gene has CDR1 MNHNS and CDR2 SASEGT. The V end lost 7 bases, the J end lost 6 bases, and 16 bases lay between the germline ends. The CDR3 runs 15 residues. The CDR3 is CASKGQTGTNSPLHF. CDR3 nucleotides: TGTGCCAGCAAAGGACAGACAGGAACTAATTCACCCCTCCACTTT.

This clonotype was counted many times. The V gene is TRBV30, the J gene TRBJ1-1; D possibly corresponds to TRBD1 (5 bases). The CDR3 runs 13 residues. The V end was cut by 1 base, the J end by 4 bases, with 10 bases between. Germline assignment: CDR1 GTSNPN and CDR2 SVGIG (reference sequence). CDR3 sequence: CAWSAGWGTEAFF. CDR3 DNA sequence: TGTGCCTGGAGTGCAGGGTGGGGCACTGAAGCTTTCTTT.

Ten or more counts support this clonotype. This chain connects TRBV6-6 to TRBJ1-2; D perhaps matches TRBD1 (5 bases). The germline CDR1 and CDR2 sequences are MNHNY and SVGAGI (reference sequence). This CDR3 region has 15 residues. The ends were cut back, 0 bases at V and 5 bases at J, with 13 bases in the middle. The CDR3 sequence: CASSYSPQGGYGYTF. The CDR3 bases are TGTGCCAGCAGTTACTCCCCCCAGGGTGGGTATGGCTACACCTTC.

This clonotype was recorded a few times. The gene calls are TRBV4-3 and TRBJ2-1; weak D call: TRBD1 (6 bases). The V gene's germline CDR1 is LGHNA and CDR2 YSLEER. The CDR3 is 13 residues long. V lost 3 bases to trimming and J lost 6 bases, with 9 bases between them. CDR3 amino acids: CASSHDRSNEQFF. The CDR3 DNA sequence: TGCGCCAGCAGCCACGACAGGAGCAATGAGCAGTTCTTC.

This chain uses TRBV5-6 with TRBJ1-1; tentatively, D is TRBD1 (5 bases). CDR1 and CDR2 from the germline V gene are SGHDT and YYEEEE. CDR3 size: 18 residues. With 2 bases removed from V and 5 bases from J, the gap between germline ends came to 25 bases. The CDR3 DNA reads TGTGCCAGCAGCTTTTCTCCGGGACCGGCAACAAGAGGAACTGAAGCTTTCTTT. As protein: CASSFSPGPATRGTEAFF.

This clonotype appeared many times. The chain has TRBV15 and TRBJ2-7; the D is unclear. V lost 0 bases and J lost 3, with 18 bases in between. The CDR3 contains 17 residues. CDR1 is LNHNV, CDR2 YYDKDF, per germline (reference sequence). The CDR3 bases are TGTGCCACCAGCAGAGACGCCGGACGTAAGCTTCACTACGAGCAGTACTTC. This encodes CATSRDAGRKLHYEQYF.

The gene calls are TRBV5-4 and TRBJ2-3; 7 bases are a match to TRBD2. This CDR3 has 16 amino acids. Germline assignment: CDR1 SGHNT and CDR2 YYREEE (reference sequence). J gave up 4 bases and V 1 base, and 9 bases lay outside the gene matches. The DNA of the CDR3 is TGTGCCAGCAGCTTGCATGGCGGGAGTCGGGCAGATACGCAGTATTTT. Protein product: CASSLHGGSRADTQYF.

This clonotype was picked up a small number of times. The chain has TRBV6-6 and TRBJ1-5, with a tentative D call TRBD1 (5 bases). The CDR3 is 15 amino acids. Germline values: CDR1 MNHNY, CDR2 SVGAGI (reference sequence). Trimming stripped 0 bases from V and 5 bases from J, with 11 bases between. In nucleotides, the CDR3 is TGTGCCAGCAGTTACTCCCCCCAGGGCGATCAGCCCCAGCATTTT. Amino acids: CASSYSPQGDQPQHF.

This clonotype was seen at least ten times. The rearrangement uses TRBV6-1 and TRBJ2-1, with 7 bases identical to TRBD2. This CDR3 has 16 residues. V dropped 7 bases and J dropped 7; count of bases not matched to a gene: 16. The germline V gene has CDR1 MNHNS and CDR2 SASEGT. Written as DNA, the CDR3 is TGTGCCAGCACTTCTGGGAGGGCTAGCGGTAGGAATGAGCAGTTCTTC. It translates to CASTSGRASGRNEQFF.

This clonotype was seen repeatedly, ten times or more. This chain links TRBV6-5 with TRBJ2-3; 7 nucleotides agree with TRBD2. The V gene's germline CDR1 is MNHEY and CDR2 SVGAGI. V lost 6 bases, J lost 2 bases, and 14 bases stayed unmatched. CDR3 size: 17 residues. CDR3 DNA sequence: TGTGCCAGCAGCCAACGGAGACGGAGCGGGATCACAGATACGCAGTATTTT. Residues: CASSQRRRSGITDTQYF.

This chain links TRBV6-5 with TRBJ1-1, with D tentatively TRBD1 (6 bases). V lost 7 bases and J 3 bases, leaving 12 bases between the germline ends. CDR1 and CDR2 (germline): MNHEY, SVGAGI. The CDR3 runs 13 residues. Here the CDR3 reads CASKTGTDTEAFF. CDR3 coding DNA: TGTGCCAGCAAAACAGGGACCGACACTGAAGCTTTCTTT.

The chain uses TRBV4-2 and TRBJ2-7; possibly TRBD1 for D (5 bases). The length of the CDR3 is 14 residues. Germline assignment: CDR1 LGHNA and CDR2 YNFKEQ. V lost 0 bases to trimming and J lost 6 bases, with 12 bases between them. CDR3 DNA: TGTGCCAGCAGCCAAGACCTTGAAGGGGTCGAGCAGTACTTC. It specifies CASSQDLEGVEQYF.

This clonotype came up many times. This rearrangement joins TRBV6-1 to TRBJ1-5; no reliable D call. This CDR3 spans 16 amino acids. V was pared by 4 bases and J by 0 bases, with 13 bases between. Per the germline V gene, CDR1 is MNHNS and CDR2 is SASEGT. CDR3 residues: CASSAPAVRSNQPQHF. The CDR3 region has the DNA TGTGCCAGCAGTGCACCCGCGGTACGTAGCAATCAGCCCCAGCATTTT.